A single sample is the source of the 10 T cell receptor beta chains below, sequenced in a study of blood T cell repertoires in COVID-19. Profiled with immunoSEQ multiplex PCR; TCRdb holds only in-frame clones, not every one. The sample has 60,000 to 90,000 clones; 75% to 95% are singletons. Sequenced sample: peripheral blood. The source is an elderly woman with acute or convalescent COVID-19.

V gene TRBV4-1 combines with J gene TRBJ2-1; D gene uncertain. Trimming took off 1 base at V and 0 bases at J, with 13 bases between the two ends. CDR3 length: 17 amino acids. CDR1 MGHRA and CDR2 YSYEKL come from the germline V gene. CDR3 nucleotides: TGCGCCAGCAGCCAAGTAGAACTCGTCCTCTCCTACAATGAGCAGTTCTTC. Translating gives CASSQVELVLSYNEQFF.

The chain couples TRBV10-2 to TRBJ1-1; D not certain. The CDR3 is 13 residues long. V lost 8 bases and J lost 1, with 11 bases in between. The germline V gene has CDR1 WSHSY and CDR2 SAAADI. CDR3 residues: CASGPGRNTEAFF. CDR3 in DNA: TGCGCCAGCGGGCCAGGAAGGAACACTGAAGCTTTCTTT.

The chain uses TRBV6-5 and TRBJ2-7, with a weak D call TRBD2 (6 bases). The CDR3 consists of 15 residues. Per germline, CDR1 MNHEY and CDR2 SVGAGI. Deletions cut 3 bases from V and 3 bases from J, with 15 bases between. For the CDR3, the DNA is TGTGCCAGCAGTTATGGGAGTAGCGGAATCTACGAGCAGTACTTC. It codes for CASSYGSSGIYEQYF.

The genes are TRBV27 and TRBJ1-1; D is ambiguous. The CDR3 runs 15 residues. Trimming removed 0 bases from V and 1 base from J, with 9 bases in between. Germline V CDR1 and CDR2: MNHEY, SMNVEV (reference sequence). CDR3 in DNA: TGTGCCAGCAGTTTATCTGCCCGACAGAACACTGAAGCTTTCTTT. Translated, it gives CASSLSARQNTEAFF.

The V and J genes are TRBV6-1 and TRBJ2-7; TRBD2 is a possible D gene (6 bases). This CDR3 is built from 15 residues. Germline V gives CDR1 MNHNS, CDR2 SASEGT. Trimming pared 1 base from V and 6 bases from J, leaving 16 bases between. CDR3 coding DNA: TGTGCCAGCAGTGAAGTGATGTGGGGAGGCGGCGAGCAGTACTTC. Encoded protein: CASSEVMWGGGEQYF.

The chain recombines TRBV6-6 with TRBJ2-7; 11 bases match TRBD2. The germline gives CDR1 MNHNY, CDR2 SVGAGI (reference sequence). The CDR3 sequence is 16 residues long. Losses at the gene ends were 6 bases for V and 2 bases for J; bases not matched to a gene: 9. The CDR3 region has the DNA TGTGCCAGCAGACCAACTAGCGGGGGTTGGCCCTACGAGCAGTACTTC. As protein: CASRPTSGGWPYEQYF.

The chain has TRBV7-9 and TRBJ2-7, with a weak D call TRBD2 (5 bases). V gave up 5 bases and J gave up 3 bases, with 14 bases separating them. CDR1 SEHNR and CDR2 FQNEAQ come from the germline V gene (reference sequence). This CDR3 is built from 14 residues. The CDR3 loop is CASSPVIASYEQYF. CDR3 DNA: TGTGCCAGCAGCCCGGTGATAGCGAGCTACGAGCAGTACTTC.

The rearrangement links TRBV10-1 to TRBJ1-5; TRBD1 agrees at 7 bases. The length of the CDR3 is 17 residues. In germline, CDR1 is WNHNN, CDR2 SYGVQD (reference sequence). V was clipped by 2 bases and J by 4 bases; unmatched bases: 11. CDR3: CASSEPRTGTANQPQHF. CDR3 bases: TGCGCCAGCAGTGAGCCGAGAACCGGGACAGCTAATCAGCCCCAGCATTTT.

This chain links TRBV27 with TRBJ1-2, with D maybe TRBD1 (6 bases). Germline assignment: CDR1 MNHEY and CDR2 SMNVEV (reference sequence). V was clipped by 5 bases and J by 6 bases, with 10 bases between them. The CDR3 spans 12 residues. DNA for the CDR3: TGTGCCAGCAGTAAAACAGGGAATGGCTACACCTTC. Amino acid sequence: CASSKTGNGYTF.

The V gene is TRBV7-8, the J gene TRBJ2-7; 8 bases align to TRBD1. Germline V gives CDR1 SGHVS, CDR2 FQNEAQ. J gave up 3 bases and V 5 bases, and 6 bases lay outside the gene matches. The CDR3 loop spans 14 amino acids. CDR3 nucleotides: TGTGCCAGCAGCACAAGACAGGGGATCTACGAGCAGTACTTC. It is translated as CASSTRQGIYEQYF.